The entry below gives a single T cell receptor beta chain sequence along with its context. This record comes from a study of T cells in Graves' hyperthyroidism and ophthalmopathy. What was amplified from RNA transcripts were TCR beta CDR3 regions. The TCR CDR3 first-round RT-PCR relied on the HTBI primer set. TCRdb ran MiXCR on the multiplex PCR reads and lists one entry per CDR3 protein. The profile shows hundreds of thousands of distinct CDR3 sequences, over 12% of them singletons. V was trimmed by 3 bases and J by 3 bases, leaving 14 bases between them. The CDR3 loop spans 15 amino acids. The chain links TRBV12-3 or TRBV12-4 to TRBJ1-2; D perhaps matches TRBD1 (5 bases). The TCR comes from a middle-aged woman with Graves' ophthalmopathy. Sequencing was carried out using blood. The CDR3 loop is CASSLEGFFDYGYTF. CDR3 in DNA: TGTGCCAGCAGTTTGGAGGGGTTCTTCGACTATGGCTACACCTTC.